This T cell receptor (beta chain) originates from a study of long-term antiretroviral therapy in people with HIV. Overall study findings and caveats: Post-treatment diversity went higher with ART but stayed below transplant donor controls. It was not possible to obtain data on ART adherence, viral resistance or therapy changes.

V lost 8 bases and J 1 base, leaving 12 bases between the germline ends. The CDR3 sequence is 15 residues long. In germline, CDR1 is MDHEN, CDR2 SYDVKM. There was at least one pre-ART PBMC sample for each donor, plus at least two post-ART PBMC samples. This clone was observed a single time. What it binds is not known. The assay used was immunoSEQ (version v3.0), run at survey level. Clones were read by immunoSEQ multiplex PCR, and TCRdb kept only the in-frame ones, dropping some. Found here are around 25,000 clones, about 87% of them singletons; the top ten hold roughly 8.9%. The TCR was taken from a man between 50 and 59 years old with HIV. The rearrangement joins TRBV28 to TRBJ1-6, with D maybe TRBD1 (6 bases). This specimen consisted of unsorted PBMCs, obtained 1.8 years before starting antiretroviral therapy. CDR3 in amino acids: CASGRGASYNSPLHF. In DNA form, the CDR3 reads TGTGCCAGCGGCAGGGGCGCTTCCTATAATTCACCCCTCCACTTT. Full variable domain (rest looked up from reference TRBV28 and TRBJ1-6): DVKVTQSSRYLVKRTGEKVFLECVQDMDHENMFWYRQDPGLGLRLIYFSYDVKMKEKGDIPEGYSVSREKKERFSLILESASTNQTSMYLCASGRGASYNSPLHFGNGTRLTVT.